This is a list of T cell receptor beta chains from one sample in a study of blood T cell repertoires in COVID-19. The protocol was immunoSEQ multiplex PCR, while the TCRdb copy is restricted to in-frame clones and leaves out a portion. This sample has 30,000 to 40,000 clones, with 74% found just once. The sequencing sample was made of peripheral blood. These receptors all come from a man aged 70-80 years with COVID-19, enrolled during active disease. Both conserved end residues are part of each CDR3. The order of the fields is CDR3 DNA, CDR3 protein, clone size, J gene, D gene, V gene. The D gene is left open where the match is weak. Not all rows give a size; the values are once, few, many and, for expanded clones, a class.

TGTGCCAGTAGTCTCCGGAGGGGGCGGAATCAGCCCCAGCATTTT,CASSLRRGRNQPQHF,-,TRBJ1-5,TRBD1,TRBV19
TGTGCCAGCAGCTCAAGGACAGGGGGCAATTATGGCTACACCTTC,CASSSRTGGNYGYTF,-,TRBJ1-2,TRBD1,TRBV5-4
TGTGCCAGCAGAAATACAGGGAAGGGGTTACAAAACATTCAGTACTTC,CASRNTGKGLQNIQYF,-,TRBJ2-4,-,TRBV19
TGTGCCAGCAGTGAGAGACAGGGACCGCATAGGGACATTCAGTACTTC,CASSERQGPHRDIQYF,few,TRBJ2-4,TRBD1,TRBV6-1
TGTGCCAGCAGTTACGGGACTAGTGTCGGCAATGAGCAGTTCTTC,CASSYGTSVGNEQFF,few,TRBJ2-1,TRBD2,TRBV6-2/TRBV6-3
TGTGCCAGTAGGACCCCGGGAGGGGCGCGGTACAATGAGCAGTTCTTC,CASRTPGGARYNEQFF,-,TRBJ2-1,TRBD2,TRBV19
TGTGCCAGCAGCTCCTATCGCGGCGAGCAGTACTTC,CASSSYRGEQYF,few,TRBJ2-7,-,TRBV7-9
TGTGCCAGCACTGAGGTAGCGGGAGGGTCCTACAATGAGCAGTTCTTC,CASTEVAGGSYNEQFF,-,TRBJ2-1,TRBD2,TRBV2
TGCGCCAGCAGCCGCCGCGGGAGGTCGGACGAGCAGTACTTC,CASSRRGRSDEQYF,-,TRBJ2-7,TRBD2,TRBV5-1
TGCGCCAGCAGCTCTCGCGGATTACGGCTACCGAATGAGCAGTTCTTC,CASSSRGLRLPNEQFF,once,TRBJ2-1,-,TRBV5-1
TGTGCCAGCAGCGGCACTAGCGGGGGGGATACGCAGTATTTT,CASSGTSGGDTQYF,-,TRBJ2-3,TRBD2,TRBV4-2
TGCGCCAGCAGTACGGACAGGGCCAACTATGGCTACACCTTC,CASSTDRANYGYTF,few,TRBJ1-2,TRBD1,TRBV5-1
TGTGCCACCGGCCGGACAGGGAAGGACGAGCAGTACTTC,CATGRTGKDEQYF,large,TRBJ2-7,TRBD1,TRBV19
TGTGCCAGCACTTACAATCTCCGGGACAGGGTCCCTAGGAATGAGCAGTTCTTC,CASTYNLRDRVPRNEQFF,-,TRBJ2-1,TRBD1,TRBV6-2/TRBV6-3